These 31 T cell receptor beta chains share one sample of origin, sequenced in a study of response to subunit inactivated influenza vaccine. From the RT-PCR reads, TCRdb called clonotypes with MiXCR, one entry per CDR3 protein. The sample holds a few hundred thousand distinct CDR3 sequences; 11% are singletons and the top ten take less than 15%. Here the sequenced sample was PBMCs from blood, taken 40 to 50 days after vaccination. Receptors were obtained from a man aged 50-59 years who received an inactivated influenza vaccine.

CDR3 loop: CARSFPGTSGRPSSYNEQFF. CDR3 coding DNA: TGTGCCAGAAGCTTTCCGGGGACTAGCGGGAGGCCGAGCTCCTACAATGAGCAGTTCTTC. This chain joins TRBV6-2 or TRBV6-3 and TRBJ2-1; TRBD2 matches at 15 bases. With V trimmed by 9 bases and J by 0 bases, 15 bases remained unmatched. This CDR3 has 20 amino acids. Per the germline V gene, CDR1 is MNHEY and CDR2 is SVGEGT.

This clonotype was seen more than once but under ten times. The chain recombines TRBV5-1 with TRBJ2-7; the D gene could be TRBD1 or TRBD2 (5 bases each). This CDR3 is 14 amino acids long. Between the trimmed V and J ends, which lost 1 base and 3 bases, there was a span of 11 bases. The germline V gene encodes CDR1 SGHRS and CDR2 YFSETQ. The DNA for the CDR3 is TGCGCCAGCAGCTTGAGCGGACAAGTCTACGAGCAGTACTTC. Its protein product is CASSLSGQVYEQYF.

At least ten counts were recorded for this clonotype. In DNA form, the CDR3 reads TGTGCCAGCAGTGAATCGAGGGGACCCTACGAGCAGTACTTC. Amino acid sequence: CASSESRGPYEQYF. This rearrangement joins TRBV6-1 to TRBJ2-7; possibly TRBD1 or TRBD2 for D (5 bases each). This CDR3 comprises 14 residues. Trimming took off 2 bases at V and 2 bases at J, with 10 bases between the two ends. Germline CDR1 MNHNS, CDR2 SASEGT.

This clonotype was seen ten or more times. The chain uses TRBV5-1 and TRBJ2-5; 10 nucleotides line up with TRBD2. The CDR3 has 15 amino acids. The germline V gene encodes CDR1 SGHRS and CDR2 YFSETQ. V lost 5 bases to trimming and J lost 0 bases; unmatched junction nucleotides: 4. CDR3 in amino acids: CASRGLASDQETQYF. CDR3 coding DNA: TGCGCCAGCAGGGGACTAGCGTCAGACCAAGAGACCCAGTACTTC.

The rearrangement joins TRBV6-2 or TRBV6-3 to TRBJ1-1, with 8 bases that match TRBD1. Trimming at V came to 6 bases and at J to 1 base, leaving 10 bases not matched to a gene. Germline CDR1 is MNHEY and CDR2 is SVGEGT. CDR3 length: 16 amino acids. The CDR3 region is CASSPYLDRGNTEAFF. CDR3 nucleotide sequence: TGTGCCAGCAGCCCTTACCTCGACAGGGGGAACACTGAAGCTTTCTTT.

The CDR3 loop is CASSLAGVPITGELFF. Here the CDR3 DNA reads TGTGCCAGCAGCTTAGCAGGGGTCCCAATCACCGGGGAGCTGTTTTTT. The chain couples TRBV7-2 to TRBJ2-2, with D perhaps matching TRBD1 (5 bases). Trimming shortened V by 0 bases and J by 4 bases, and 12 bases separated the two germline ends. In germline, CDR1 is SGHTA, CDR2 FQGNSA. This CDR3 region has 16 residues. Full variable domain (outside the CDR3, taken from reference TRBV7-2 and TRBJ2-2): GAGVSQSPSNKVTEKGKDVELRCDPISGHTALYWYRQSLGQGLEFLIYFQGNSAPDKSGLPSDRFSAERTGGSVSTLTIQRTQQEDSAVYLCASSLAGVPITGELFFGEGSRLTVL.

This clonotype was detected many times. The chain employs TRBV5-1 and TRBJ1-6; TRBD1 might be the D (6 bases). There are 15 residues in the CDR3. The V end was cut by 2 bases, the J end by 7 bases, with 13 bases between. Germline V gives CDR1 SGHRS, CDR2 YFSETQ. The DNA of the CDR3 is TGCGCCAGCAGCTTCACCCCAGACAGGAATTCACCCCTCCACTTT. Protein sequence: CASSFTPDRNSPLHF.

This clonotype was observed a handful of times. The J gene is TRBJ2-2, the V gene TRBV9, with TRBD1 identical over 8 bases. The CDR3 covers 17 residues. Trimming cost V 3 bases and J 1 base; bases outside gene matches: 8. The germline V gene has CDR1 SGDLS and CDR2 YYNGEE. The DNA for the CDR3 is TGTGCCAGCAGCGCCAATCGACAGGGGCGGAACACCGGGGAGCTGTTTTTT. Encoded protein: CASSANRQGRNTGELFF. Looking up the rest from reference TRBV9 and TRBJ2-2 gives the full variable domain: DSGVTQTPKHLITATGQRVTLRCSPRSGDLSVYWYQQSLDQGLQFLIQYYNGEERAKGNILERFSAQQFPDLHSELNLSSLELGDSALYFCASSANRQGRNTGELFFGEGSRLTVL.

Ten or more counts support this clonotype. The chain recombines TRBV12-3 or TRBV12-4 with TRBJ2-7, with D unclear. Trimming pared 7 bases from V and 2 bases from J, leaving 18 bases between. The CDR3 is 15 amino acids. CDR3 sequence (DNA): TGTGCCAGCACCCCCACCAGTGGCGGAGCCTACGAGCAGTACTTC. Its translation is CASTPTSGGAYEQYF.

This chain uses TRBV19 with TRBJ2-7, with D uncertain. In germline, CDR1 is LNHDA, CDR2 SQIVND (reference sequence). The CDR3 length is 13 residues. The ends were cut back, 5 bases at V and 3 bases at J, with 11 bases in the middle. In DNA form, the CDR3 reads TGTGCCAGTAGTCCAGCAGGTCTCTACGAGCAGTACTTC. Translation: CASSPAGLYEQYF. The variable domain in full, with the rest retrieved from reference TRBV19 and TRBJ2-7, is DGGITQSPKYLFRKEGQNVTLSCEQNLNHDAMYWYRQDPGQGLRLIYYSQIVNDFQKGDIAEGYSVSREKKESFPLTVTSAQKNPTAFYLCASSPAGLYEQYFGPGTRLTVT.

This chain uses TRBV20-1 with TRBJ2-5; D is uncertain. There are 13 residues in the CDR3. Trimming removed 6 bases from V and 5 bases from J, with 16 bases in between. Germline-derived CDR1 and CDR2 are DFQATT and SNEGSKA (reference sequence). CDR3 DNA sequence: TGCAGTGCGACCAGGACCTCTGCGGAGACCCAGTACTTC. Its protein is CSATRTSAETQYF.

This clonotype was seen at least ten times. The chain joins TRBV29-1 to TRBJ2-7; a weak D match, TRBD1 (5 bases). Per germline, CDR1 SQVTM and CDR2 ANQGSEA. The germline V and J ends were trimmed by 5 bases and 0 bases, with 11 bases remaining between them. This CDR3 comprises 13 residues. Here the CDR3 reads CSVKWGLSYEQYF. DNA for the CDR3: TGCAGCGTTAAGTGGGGCCTCTCCTACGAGCAGTACTTC.

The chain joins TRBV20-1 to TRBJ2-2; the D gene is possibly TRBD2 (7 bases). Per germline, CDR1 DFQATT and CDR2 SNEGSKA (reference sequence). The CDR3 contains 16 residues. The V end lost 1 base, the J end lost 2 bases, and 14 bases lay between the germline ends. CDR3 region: CSARVGGRGNTGELFF. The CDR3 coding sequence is TGCAGTGCTAGAGTCGGGGGGCGAGGTAACACCGGGGAGCTGTTTTTT.

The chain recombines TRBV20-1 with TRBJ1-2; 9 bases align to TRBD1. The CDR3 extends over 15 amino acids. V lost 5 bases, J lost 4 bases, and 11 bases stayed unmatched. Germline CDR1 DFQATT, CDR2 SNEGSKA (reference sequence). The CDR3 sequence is CSAQIYTGGGYGYTF. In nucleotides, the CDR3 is TGCAGTGCTCAAATCTATACAGGGGGCGGCTATGGCTACACCTTC.

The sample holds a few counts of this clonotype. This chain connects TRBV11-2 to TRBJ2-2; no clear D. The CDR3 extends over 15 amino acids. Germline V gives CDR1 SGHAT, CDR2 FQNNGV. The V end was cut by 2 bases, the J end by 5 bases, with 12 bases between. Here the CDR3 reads CASSLNTAFTGELFF. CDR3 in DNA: TGTGCCAGCAGCTTAAATACAGCGTTTACCGGGGAGCTGTTTTTT.

CDR3: CASSLVSDQTQYF. For the CDR3, the DNA is TGTGCCAGCAGCTTGGTGTCCGACCAGACCCAGTACTTC. This sequence joins TRBV5-6 and TRBJ2-5; D is unclear. CDR1 and CDR2 from the germline V gene are SGHDT and YYEEEE. This CDR3 spans 13 amino acids. Trimming cost V 0 bases and J 6 bases, with 9 bases left between them.

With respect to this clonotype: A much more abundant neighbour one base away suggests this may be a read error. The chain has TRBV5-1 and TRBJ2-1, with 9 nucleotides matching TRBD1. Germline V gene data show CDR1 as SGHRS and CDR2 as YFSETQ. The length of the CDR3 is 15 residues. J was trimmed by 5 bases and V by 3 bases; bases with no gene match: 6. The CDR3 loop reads CASSWAQGADNEQFF. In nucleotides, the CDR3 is TGCGCCAGCAGCTGGGCACAGGGGGCCGACAATGAGCAGTTCTTC.

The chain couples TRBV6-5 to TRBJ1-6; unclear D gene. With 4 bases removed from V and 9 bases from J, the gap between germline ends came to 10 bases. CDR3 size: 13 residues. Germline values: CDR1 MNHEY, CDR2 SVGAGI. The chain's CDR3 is CASSSPMGSPLHF. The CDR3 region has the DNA TGTGCCAGCAGTTCTCCCATGGGTTCACCCCTCCACTTT.

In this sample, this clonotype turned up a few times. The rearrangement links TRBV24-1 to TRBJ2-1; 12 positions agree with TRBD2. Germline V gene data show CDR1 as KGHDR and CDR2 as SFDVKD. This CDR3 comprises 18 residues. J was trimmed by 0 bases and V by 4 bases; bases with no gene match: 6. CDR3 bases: TGTGCCACCAGTGACCGGGGACTAGCGGGTTACTCCTACAATGAGCAGTTCTTC. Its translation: CATSDRGLAGYSYNEQFF.

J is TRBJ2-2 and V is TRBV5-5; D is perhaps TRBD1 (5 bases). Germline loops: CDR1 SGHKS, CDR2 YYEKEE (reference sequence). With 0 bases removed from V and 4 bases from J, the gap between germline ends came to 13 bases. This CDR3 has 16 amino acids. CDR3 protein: CASSLASGAATGELFF. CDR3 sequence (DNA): TGTGCCAGCAGCTTGGCCAGTGGGGCGGCCACCGGGGAGCTGTTTTTT. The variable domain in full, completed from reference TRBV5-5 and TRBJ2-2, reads DAGVTQSPTHLIKTRGQQVTLRCSPISGHKSVSWYQQVLGQGPQFIFQYYEKEERGRGNFPDRFSARQFPNYSSELNVNALLLGDSALYLCASSLASGAATGELFFGEGSRLTVL.

The CDR3 DNA reads as TGTGCCAGCAGCTCCCTTTGGAATGAGCAGTTCTTC. Protein: CASSSLWNEQFF. The chain recombines TRBV11-2 with TRBJ2-1; no firm D call. Germline values: CDR1 SGHAT, CDR2 FQNNGV. Trimming pared 4 bases from V and 7 bases from J, leaving 8 bases between. The CDR3 is made up of 12 amino acids.

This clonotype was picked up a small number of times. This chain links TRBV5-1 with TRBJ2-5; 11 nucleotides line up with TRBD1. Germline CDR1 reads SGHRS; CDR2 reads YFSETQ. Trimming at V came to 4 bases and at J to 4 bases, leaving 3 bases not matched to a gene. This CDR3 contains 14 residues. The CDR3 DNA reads TGCGCCAGCAGCGCAGGGACAGGGGGAGAGACCCAGTACTTC. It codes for CASSAGTGGETQYF.

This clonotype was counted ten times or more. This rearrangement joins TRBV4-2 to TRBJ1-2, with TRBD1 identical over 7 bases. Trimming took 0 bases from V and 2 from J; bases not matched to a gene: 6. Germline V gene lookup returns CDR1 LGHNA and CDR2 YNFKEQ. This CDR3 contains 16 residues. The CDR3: CASSQDHGGQNYGYTF. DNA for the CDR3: TGTGCCAGCAGCCAAGATCATGGGGGACAGAACTATGGCTACACCTTC.

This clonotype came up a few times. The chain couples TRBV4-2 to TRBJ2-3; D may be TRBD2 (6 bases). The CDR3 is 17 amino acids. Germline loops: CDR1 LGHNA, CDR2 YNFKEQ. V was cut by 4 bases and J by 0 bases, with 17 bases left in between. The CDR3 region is CASSPGGVALSTDTQYF. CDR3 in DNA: TGTGCCAGCAGCCCGGGCGGGGTAGCGCTAAGCACAGATACGCAGTATTTT.

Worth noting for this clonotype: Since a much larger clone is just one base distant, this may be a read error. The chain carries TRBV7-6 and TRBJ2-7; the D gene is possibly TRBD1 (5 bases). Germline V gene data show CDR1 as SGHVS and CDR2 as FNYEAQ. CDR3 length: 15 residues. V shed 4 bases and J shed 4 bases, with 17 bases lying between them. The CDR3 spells CASSSPRVGVYEQYF. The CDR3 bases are TGTGCCAGCAGCTCCCCAAGGGTAGGGGTGTACGAGCAGTACTTC.

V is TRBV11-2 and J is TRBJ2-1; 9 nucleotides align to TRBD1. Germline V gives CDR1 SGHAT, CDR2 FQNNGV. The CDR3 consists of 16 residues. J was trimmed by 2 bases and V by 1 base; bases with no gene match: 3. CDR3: CASSLVGDRAYNEQFF. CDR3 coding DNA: TGTGCCAGCAGCTTAGTTGGGGACAGGGCCTACAATGAGCAGTTCTTC.

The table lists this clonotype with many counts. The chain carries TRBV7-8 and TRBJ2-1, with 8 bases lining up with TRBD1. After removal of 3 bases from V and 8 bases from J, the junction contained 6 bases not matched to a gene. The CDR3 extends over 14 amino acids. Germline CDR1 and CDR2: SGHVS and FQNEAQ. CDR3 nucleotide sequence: TGTGCCAGCAGCTTTAAGGACAGGGTATATGAGCAGTTCTTC. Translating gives CASSFKDRVYEQFF.

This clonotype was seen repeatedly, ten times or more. The chain's CDR3 is CASSHPYSGANVLTF. The CDR3 nucleotides read TGCGCCAGCAGCCATCCGTACTCTGGGGCCAACGTCCTGACTTTC. J is TRBJ2-6 and V is TRBV5-1; D gene ambiguous. This CDR3 is built from 15 residues. The germline CDR1 and CDR2 sequences are SGHRS and YFSETQ. The V end was cut by 4 bases, the J end by 0 bases, with 8 bases between. Full variable domain (missing parts from reference TRBV5-1 and TRBJ2-6): KAGVTQTPRYLIKTRGQQVTLSCSPISGHRSVSWYQQTPGQGLQFLFEYFSETQRNKGNFPGRFSGRQFSNSRSEMNVSTLELGDSALYLCASSHPYSGANVLTFGAGSRLTVL.

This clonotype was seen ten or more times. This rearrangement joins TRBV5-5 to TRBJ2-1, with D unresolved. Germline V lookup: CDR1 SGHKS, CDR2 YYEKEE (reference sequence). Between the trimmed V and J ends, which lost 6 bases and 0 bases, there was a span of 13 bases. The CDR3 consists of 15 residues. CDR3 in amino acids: CASTSPFSSYNEQFF. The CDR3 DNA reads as TGTGCCAGCACCTCCCCTTTTAGCTCCTACAATGAGCAGTTCTTC.

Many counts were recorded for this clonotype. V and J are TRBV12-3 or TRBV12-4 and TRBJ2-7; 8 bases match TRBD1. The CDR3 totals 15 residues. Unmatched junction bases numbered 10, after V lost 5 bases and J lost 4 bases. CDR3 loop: CASSARQGMGYEQYF. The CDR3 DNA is TGTGCCAGCAGTGCGAGACAGGGGATGGGGTACGAGCAGTACTTC.

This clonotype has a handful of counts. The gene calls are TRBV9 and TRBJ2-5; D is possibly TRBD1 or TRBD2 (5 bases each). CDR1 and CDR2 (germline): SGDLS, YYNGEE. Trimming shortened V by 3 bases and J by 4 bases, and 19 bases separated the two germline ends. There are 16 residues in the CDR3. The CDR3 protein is CASSAGRPGQGETQYF. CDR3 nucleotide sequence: TGTGCCAGCAGCGCAGGGAGACCCGGTCAAGGAGAGACCCAGTACTTC.